A selection of T cell receptor beta chains follows, all from one sample in a study of T cell changes during pregnancy in multiple sclerosis. TCRdb's table, derived via immunoSEQ multiplex PCR, lists solely in-frame clones and lacks some. The table shows tens of thousands of clones, with over 90% occurring only once. The sample in question was CD8+ T cells from peripheral blood mononuclear cells, obtained in the third trimester of pregnancy. Receptors were obtained from a female donor with multiple sclerosis, enrolled in a pregnancy study. Both conserved end residues are trimmed from each CDR3.

V gene	CDR3 protein
TRBV12-2	ASRLVITGAKETEAF
TRBV9	ASSQDLVFSGGAF
TRBV27	ASVGGGLDEQF
TRBV13	ASSTADGNMNTEAF
TRBV2	ASSDRGRDTGELF
TRBV27	ASSFTDGKTDTQY
TRBV29-1	SVPDRHYGYT
TRBV7-9	ASSSDRATGELF
TRBV7-7	ASSARLGDEQF
TRBV9	ASSVGTSRGDEQF
TRBV13	ASRWTGQETQY
TRBV5-1	ASSLTSGFYEQY
TRBV5-5	ASSALDSDEQY
TRBV11-3	ASSSGLEREGLNEQF
TRBV7-3	ASSLGGQGNIQY
TRBV5-8	ASSALRTKISNQPQH
TRBV2	AIPTSGSDNEQF
TRBV4-2	ASSQGIGQTNQPQH
TRBV27	ASSPRVGLANYGYT
TRBV6-5	ASSLRPRGSGELF
TRBV28	ASSPPGSSYEQY
TRBV27	AIGRTSNQPQH
TRBV7-6	ASSLTSGGADTQY
TRBV4-3	ASSQRGGDEQF
TRBV21-1	ASTRPNDRGKKDEQY
TRBV9	ASSVRGGLQETQY
TRBV30	ACRDIAGANVLT
TRBV15	ATSFSGTGYNEQF
TRBV4-1	ASSQYSRGVDGYT
TRBV7-8	ASSLGGTSFDEQY
TRBV2	ASQGAYTEAF
TRBV7-2	ASSLLPAGTVYNEQF
TRBV11-2	ASSLFGEQY
TRBV18	ASSPDGQGARQPQH
TRBV19	ASTPLGQGIIYGYT
TRBV5-1	ASSLWGQDYEQY
TRBV27	ASSNSGHLYNEQF
TRBV9	ASSDEGGMETQY
TRBV19	ASSQVSNQPQH
TRBV6-5	ASSYGLANEQF
TRBV5-6	ASSSGTGLLAGLTDTQY
TRBV4-1	ASSQLTDSSYEQY
TRBV9	ASSATNNEQF
TRBV9	ASSLGQSAGYT
TRBV10-1	ASSGTTSGSRNEQF
TRBV9	ASSPTIKRQGNGYT
TRBV5-1	ASSSGTSGFSYEQY
TRBV28	ASSFRGGGNTIY
TRBV4-1	ASSQAIQAYTEAF